These 8 T cell receptor beta chains came from one sample sequenced in a study of spatial heterogeneity in lung cancer (dated by TCRdb to between 2017 and 2020). Broader findings and caveats from the paper: The number of expanded intratumoral alpha and beta TCRs correlated with the tumor nonsynonymous mutation count.

The library was prepared using 5' RACE. The run used a NextSeq 500. TCRdb reanalyzed the raw reads on its own, using fastp at Q25 for trimming and MiXCR for clone calling, and kept in-frame beta chains. All rows with the same CDR3 protein become a single entry with the most common DNA and genes. This sample lists 9,500 to 12,000 distinct CDR3 sequences; 7.9% were detected once. The ten largest clones take up about 22% of the sample. For these TCRs, the target antigens are not known. In light of the paper, this sample's time point label describes: sample taken at primary tumor resection. Sequenced material: lung tumor tissue, taken at surgery. The receptors originated from a female donor with early-stage non-small cell lung cancer.

This clonotype has ten or more counts. The CDR3 reads CASSGQGFDGYTF. The CDR3 DNA follows: TGTGCCAGCAGCGGACAGGGTTTCGATGGCTACACCTTC. This rearrangement joins TRBV9 to TRBJ1-2, with 7 nucleotides matching TRBD1. The V gene end was trimmed by 3 bases and the J gene end by 6 bases; junction bases not matched to a gene: 5. Germline V gene lookup returns CDR1 SGDLS and CDR2 YYNGEE. The CDR3 has 13 amino acids.

This clonotype was seen at least ten times. This chain links TRBV27 with TRBJ2-5; D gene ambiguous. Per germline, CDR1 MNHEY and CDR2 SMNVEV (reference sequence). The V end was cut by 4 bases, the J end by 5 bases, with 14 bases between. CDR3 length: 14 amino acids. The CDR3 DNA sequence: TGTGCCAGCAGTTGGTCCTACCCGGCCGAGACCCAGTACTTC. Translating gives CASSWSYPAETQYF.

This clonotype was recorded a few times. The rearrangement joins TRBV12-3 or TRBV12-4 to TRBJ1-1; 9 positions agree with TRBD1. The trim removed 6 bases at V and 1 base at J, leaving 9 bases unmatched. CDR3 size: 16 residues. CDR3 sequence (DNA): TGTGCCAGCAGCCCTCGACAGGGGGAATGGAACACTGAAGCTTTCTTT. This codes for CASSPRQGEWNTEAFF.

By share of the sample, this clonotype is large. V is TRBV6-2 or TRBV6-3 and J is TRBJ2-3, with D uncertain. The CDR3 has 14 amino acids. Germline values: CDR1 MNHEY, CDR2 SVGEGT. Trimming took 8 bases from V and 0 from J, leaving 12 bases between them. CDR3 in DNA: TGTGCCAGCCTCCCGGGCCATAGCACAGATACGCAGTATTTT. It codes for CASLPGHSTDTQYF.

This clonotype is medium-sized. This chain uses TRBV6-5 with TRBJ1-6; 7 bases are a match to TRBD1. The CDR3 contains 15 residues. J was trimmed by 9 bases and V by 7 bases; bases with no gene match: 12. The germline V gene has CDR1 MNHEY and CDR2 SVGAGI. The CDR3 region is CASTPGGTVTSPLHF. The CDR3 nucleotides are TGTGCCAGCACCCCGGGGGGGACAGTCACTTCACCCCTCCACTTT.

This clonotype turned up a few times. The genes are TRBV27 and TRBJ2-1; TRBD1 might be the D (8 bases). Germline V CDR1 and CDR2: MNHEY, SMNVEV (reference sequence). The CDR3 runs 14 residues. V lost 3 bases and J 9 bases, leaving 15 bases between the germline ends. CDR3 amino acids: CASSFIQGGGEQFF. DNA of the CDR3: TGTGCCAGCAGTTTTATACAGGGGGGGGGTGAGCAGTTCTTC.

The V gene is TRBV5-1, the J gene TRBJ2-5; a weak D match, TRBD2 (5 bases). The CDR3 extends over 13 amino acids. V was cut by 1 base and J by 2 bases, with 6 bases left in between. Per the germline V gene, CDR1 is SGHRS and CDR2 is YFSETQ. The CDR3 bases are TGCGCCAGCAGCTTGTCGGGGCAAGAGACCCAGTACTTC. Its translation is CASSLSGQETQYF.

This clonotype was detected many times. The CDR3 loop is CASSVGPPLAGGPRELFF. Written as DNA, the CDR3 is TGTGCCAGCAGCGTAGGGCCCCCACTAGCGGGGGGGCCGCGGGAGCTGTTTTTT. This sequence joins TRBV9 and TRBJ2-2; 13 bases align to TRBD2. The CDR3 totals 18 residues. V gave up 0 bases and J gave up 9 bases; unmatched junction bases: 11. The germline gives CDR1 SGDLS, CDR2 YYNGEE. The full variable domain, with the rest looked up from reference TRBV9 and TRBJ2-2, is DSGVTQTPKHLITATGQRVTLRCSPRSGDLSVYWYQQSLDQGLQFLIQYYNGEERAKGNILERFSAQQFPDLHSELNLSSLELGDSALYFCASSVGPPLAGGPRELFFGEGSRLTVL.